This T cell receptor (beta chain) stems from a study of cytomegalovirus exposure and HLA in healthy donors. Study results and caveats: In a later analysis, HLA-associated beta chains showed higher expansion and lower generation probabilities than comparable chains. In a later analysis, parvovirus B19, influenza, CMV and Epstein-Barr virus appeared linked to several top co-occurrence clusters. According to reports, the classifier identified cytomegalovirus status with high specificity and sensitivity.

Regarding this clone: Antigen specificity is unknown.

13 Jbeta primers and 60 Vbeta primers were used for the PCR. Only in-frame clones appear in the TCRdb table, and some are missing; sequencing was by immunoSEQ multiplex PCR. The sample has about 85,000 clones; roughly 80% are singletons. CDR1 GTSNPN and CDR2 SVGIG come from the germline V gene (reference sequence). This CDR3 spans 16 amino acids. V gave up 0 bases and J gave up 2 bases, with 14 bases separating them. The TCR sequence derives from a boy aged 5-17 years in good health and CMV-seronegative. The sequenced sample consisted of PBMCs. The chain recombines TRBV30 with TRBJ2-1; D possibly corresponds to TRBD1 (6 bases). The CDR3 protein is CAWSVRMGAAYNEQFF. Here the CDR3 DNA reads TGTGCCTGGAGTGTAAGAATGGGGGCCGCCTACAATGAGCAGTTCTTC.